This TCR beta chain is from a study of blood T cell repertoires in COVID-19. In the original analysis: Using reference gene primer amplification, nucleated cell counts were estimated. The method was immunoSEQ multiplex PCR; TCRdb's version includes in-frame clones alone and lacks a portion of them. The V and J calls and clone size were taken over from that table, and D and trimming were inferred from the DNA. The data hold 190,000 or so clones, with roughly 89% observed a single time. Germline values: CDR1 SGHAT, CDR2 FQNNGV. V was clipped by 5 bases and J by 4 bases, with 17 bases between them. The CDR3 is made up of 15 amino acids.

This chain links TRBV11-2 with TRBJ1-2; perhaps TRBD1 as D (6 bases). The origin of this receptor is a man aged 35-49 years with acute or convalescent COVID-19. The sequenced material came from peripheral blood. The CDR3 bases are TGTGCCAGCAGCCGACCCGGACAGAAAGTCTATGGCTACACCTTC. It encodes CASSRPGQKVYGYTF.